A single sample gave rise to the 21 T cell receptor beta chains below, sequenced in a study of early T cells in non-severe SARS-CoV-2 infection. TCRdb itself ran the 5' RACE reads through MiXCR, one entry per CDR3 protein. The sample comprises 85,000 to 100,000 distinct CDR3 sequences, approximately 16% of which are singletons, and roughly 1.3% rests with the top ten. Sequenced material: whole blood. Source of these receptors: an adult who was a healthcare worker with PCR-confirmed SARS-CoV-2 infection or an uninfected control (not recorded which).

The chain has TRBV6-5 and TRBJ1-5; the D gene is possibly TRBD1 (5 bases). The CDR3 totals 17 residues. The V gene's germline CDR1 is MNHEY and CDR2 SVGAGI. Trimming took off 0 bases at V and 0 bases at J, with 12 bases between the two ends. The CDR3, as DNA: TGTGCCAGCAGTTACTCGCGCCCCAGGGCTAGCAATCAGCCCCAGCATTTT. It encodes CASSYSRPRASNQPQHF.

This clonotype was detected ten times or more. V usage is TRBV15 and J usage is TRBJ2-1; TRBD1 matches 8 bases. Germline CDR1 and CDR2: LNHNV and YYDKDF (reference sequence). V gave up 3 bases and J gave up 7 bases; unmatched junction bases: 5. The CDR3 covers 14 residues. The CDR3 bases are TGTGCCACCAGCAGGACAGGGGTGGAGAATGAGCAGTTCTTC. Translated: CATSRTGVENEQFF.

V and J are TRBV7-6 and TRBJ2-6; D is perhaps TRBD1 (6 bases). The length of the CDR3 is 17 residues. V was trimmed by 3 bases and J by 2 bases, leaving 14 bases between them. The germline V gene encodes CDR1 SGHVS and CDR2 FNYEAQ. The CDR3 DNA reads as TGTGCCAGCAGCTTGTGGGACAAAACACCTGGGGCCAACGTCCTGACTTTC. This codes for CASSLWDKTPGANVLTF.

This clonotype was seen a handful of times. The chain links TRBV6-5 to TRBJ2-1; D gene uncertain. V lost 7 bases, J lost 5 bases, and 6 bases lay in between. Germline CDR1 is MNHEY and CDR2 is SVGAGI. The CDR3 length is 11 residues. DNA for the CDR3: TGTGCCAGCACCTCTGACAATGAGCAGTTCTTC. This sequence encodes CASTSDNEQFF.

V and J are TRBV27 and TRBJ2-5; D not certain. The V end was cut by 0 bases, the J end by 6 bases, with 20 bases between. There are 17 residues in the CDR3. CDR1 MNHEY and CDR2 SMNVEV come from the germline V gene (reference sequence). The CDR3 nucleotides read TGTGCCAGCAGTTTATCGATCGCGACCTCGACGCCGAAGACCCAGTACTTC. It specifies CASSLSIATSTPKTQYF.

The V and J genes are TRBV4-2 and TRBJ1-2, with D tentatively TRBD1 (5 bases). This CDR3 contains 15 residues. V lost 3 bases to trimming and J lost 0 bases, with 11 bases between them. Looked up from germline, CDR1 is LGHNA and CDR2 is YNFKEQ. CDR3 coding DNA: TGTGCCAGCAGCCACTCAGGGCCAGCTAACTATGGCTACACCTTC. This codes for CASSHSGPANYGYTF.

This clonotype was recorded a few times. V usage is TRBV19 and J usage is TRBJ2-3; 11 bases are shared with TRBD2. The ends lost 3 bases at V and 3 bases at J; junction bases unmatched: 2. The CDR3 is 15 amino acids. Per the germline V gene, CDR1 is LNHDA and CDR2 is SQIVND (reference sequence). This CDR3 reads CASSMTSGVTDTQYF. CDR3 DNA: TGTGCCAGTAGTATGACTAGCGGGGTGACAGATACGCAGTATTTT. The full variable domain, rest sourced from reference TRBV19 and TRBJ2-3, is DGGITQSPKYLFRKEGQNVTLSCEQNLNHDAMYWYRQDPGQGLRLIYYSQIVNDFQKGDIAEGYSVSREKKESFPLTVTSAQKNPTAFYLCASSMTSGVTDTQYFGPGTRLTVL.

This clonotype was observed a handful of times. V and J are TRBV20-1 and TRBJ2-2; possibly TRBD2 for D (6 bases). This CDR3 contains 14 residues. V lost 3 bases to trimming and J lost 3 bases, with 11 bases between them. CDR1 and CDR2 (germline): DFQATT, SNEGSKA (reference sequence). CDR3 in amino acids: CSAREGADTGELFF. CDR3 DNA sequence: TGCAGTGCTAGGGAGGGCGCCGACACCGGGGAGCTGTTTTTT.

This clonotype is a singleton in its sample. In DNA, the CDR3 is TGTGCCAGCAGCCTCCCGGGACTAGCGGGGGAAGAGACCCAGTACTTC. It yields the protein CASSLPGLAGEETQYF. This chain links TRBV28 with TRBJ2-5; 14 bases fit TRBD2. The germline V gene encodes CDR1 MDHEN and CDR2 SYDVKM. V gave up 6 bases and J gave up 3 bases; unmatched junction bases: 6. The CDR3 runs to 16 residues.

This clonotype was observed a few times. This chain uses TRBV20-1 with TRBJ2-5; maybe TRBD2 (7 bases). This CDR3 comprises 15 residues. Germline V gives CDR1 DFQATT, CDR2 SNEGSKA (reference sequence). The V end was cut by 0 bases, the J end by 5 bases, with 16 bases between. CDR3 coding DNA: TGCAGTGCTAGAGATCCAGGGGAGGGTTCGGAGACCCAGTACTTC. Protein: CSARDPGEGSETQYF.

This clonotype was observed a few times. The gene calls are TRBV29-1 and TRBJ2-1; no clear D gene. This CDR3 is built from 10 residues. Germline loops: CDR1 SQVTM, CDR2 ANQGSEA. Trimming cost V 5 bases and J 5 bases, with 4 bases left between them. CDR3 loop: CSVMDNEQFF. As DNA, the CDR3 is TGCAGCGTTATGGACAATGAGCAGTTCTTC.

The chain recombines TRBV30 with TRBJ2-2; D call uncertain. The CDR3 spans 12 residues. Germline loops: CDR1 GTSNPN, CDR2 SVGIG (reference sequence). V was shortened by 2 bases and J by 4 bases, with 5 bases between the two germline ends. This CDR3 reads CAWSSGTGELFF. The DNA of the CDR3 is TGTGCCTGGAGTTCCGGCACCGGGGAGCTGTTTTTT.

This clonotype was picked up many times. The chain is built from TRBV20-1 and TRBJ2-3; D is possibly TRBD2 (5 bases). CDR1 is DFQATT, CDR2 SNEGSKA, per germline (reference sequence). This CDR3 is 12 amino acids long. V was clipped by 6 bases and J by 6 bases, with 13 bases between them. CDR3 nucleotides: TGCAGTGCCGGGAAGAGCTGGGATACGCAGTATTTT. Translation gives CSAGKSWDTQYF.

In DNA, the CDR3 is TGTGCCAGTAGTATAGGGTCGGGGGACCCCGGCGAGCAGTACTTC. It yields the protein CASSIGSGDPGEQYF. This chain joins TRBV19 and TRBJ2-7, with D possibly being TRBD2 (6 bases). This CDR3 spans 15 amino acids. Germline V gene data show CDR1 as LNHDA and CDR2 as SQIVND (reference sequence). The V and J ends lost 1 base and 6 bases respectively, with 16 bases between them.

There are a few counts of this clonotype. The chain has TRBV28 and TRBJ1-6; the D gene is possibly TRBD1 (5 bases). CDR3 length equals 15 residues. Germline loops: CDR1 MDHEN, CDR2 SYDVKM. V was clipped by 3 bases and J by 7 bases, with 13 bases between them. The CDR3 DNA sequence: TGTGCCAGCAGTTTCCACCGGGACGGGAATTCACCCCTCCACTTT. This gives the protein CASSFHRDGNSPLHF.

J is TRBJ2-7 and V is TRBV6-2 or TRBV6-3; D not certain. The V gene lost 4 bases and the J gene lost 6 bases, with 13 bases spanning the gap. The CDR3 has 13 residues. CDR1 and CDR2 from the germline V gene are MNHEY and SVGEGT. CDR3 loop: CASSFQVAFEQYF. The CDR3 DNA follows: TGTGCCAGCAGTTTCCAAGTTGCCTTCGAGCAGTACTTC.

This chain links TRBV6-1 with TRBJ1-1; no clear D gene. The CDR3 consists of 16 residues. CDR1 and CDR2 (germline): MNHNS, SASEGT. Trimming left V 6 bases short and J 1 base short, with 18 bases between. DNA of the CDR3: TGTGCCAGCAGAACTACCCTGGGCAGCGAGAACACTGAAGCTTTCTTT. Protein sequence: CASRTTLGSENTEAFF.

This chain links TRBV28 with TRBJ2-7; D is uncertain. Per the germline V gene, CDR1 is MDHEN and CDR2 is SYDVKM. Trimming removed 1 base from V and 5 bases from J, with 6 bases in between. The CDR3 is 12 residues long. The CDR3 coding sequence is TGTGCCAGCAGTTTATCAGCTGACGAGCAGTACTTC. It is translated as CASSLSADEQYF.

This clonotype was seen repeatedly, ten times or more. This chain connects TRBV4-3 to TRBJ2-6, with a possible D match to TRBD2 (6 bases). Trimming removed 3 bases from V and 1 base from J, with 13 bases in between. In germline, CDR1 is LGHNA, CDR2 YSLEER. CDR3 length: 17 amino acids. The CDR3 coding sequence is TGCGCCAGCAGCCAGGGACTTTCTGGATCTGGGGCCAACGTCCTGACTTTC. It codes for CASSQGLSGSGANVLTF.

This clonotype was seen more than once but under ten times. J is TRBJ1-2 and V is TRBV7-2; 7 positions agree with TRBD1. V gave up 5 bases and J gave up 7 bases; unmatched junction bases: 13. Germline-derived CDR1 and CDR2 are SGHTA and FQGNSA. CDR3 length equals 15 residues. CDR3 amino acids: CASSLQRGQPFGYTF. For the CDR3, the DNA is TGTGCCAGCAGCCTCCAGCGGGGACAGCCCTTTGGCTACACCTTC.

This clonotype was found many times. The chain uses TRBV28 and TRBJ2-5; either TRBD1 or TRBD2 may supply D (5 bases each). Per the germline V gene, CDR1 is MDHEN and CDR2 is SYDVKM. CDR3 length: 15 amino acids. Trimming cost V 2 bases and J 5 bases, with 15 bases left between them. The CDR3 region has the DNA TGTGCCAGCAGTTTACCGGGTCCCTGGGGGGAGACCCAGTACTTC. The encoded protein is CASSLPGPWGETQYF.